The source of this T cell receptor beta chain is a study of control samples from healthy donors and cancer patients (dated by TCRdb to the early 2020s). The V end loses 3 bases and the J end loses 3 bases, and a stretch of 15 bases separates them. The CDR3, cysteine through phenylalanine, is 15 amino acids long. Only CDR3 DNA remains: 45 bases, in frame from the first base. CDR1 and CDR2, looked up from the germline V gene, are SGHVS and FQNEAQ. Remarks on this clone: Its target antigen remains unknown. No base quality information exists; no much larger clone differs at one position.

Receptors were amplified or captured by the immunoSEQ multiplex PCR assay. Entries here come from immuneACCESS through TCRdb and include only in-frame sequences with V and J called. Some clones fail to appear in such tables; in the studies checked, an unresolved V gene covers under half of the shortfall, and the cause of the remainder is unknown. For this sample the table gives 100,000 to 150,000 clones, of which about 88% were detected only once. The ten largest account for under 2% of the sample. The sequence derives from a man younger than 30 in good health. Input material: blood. The chain employs TRBV7-8 and TRBJ2-7; a tentative D match to TRBD1 spans 5 bases. The CDR3 corresponds to CASSLGPRQNYEQYF. The nucleotide sequence is given as TGTGCCAGCAGCTTGGGCCCGCGACAGAACTACGAGCAGTACTTC.